This T cell receptor beta chain was sequenced for a study of blood T cells in healthy people across ages. Overall study results and limits: CMV status of donors was unknown, possibly confounding expanded clonotype changes. Correlation between TCR beta diversity and naive T cell percentage was strong.

In regard to this clonotype: Its antigen is unknown.

Trimming left V 6 bases short and J 5 bases short, with 16 bases between. Germline V gene data show CDR1 as MDHEN and CDR2 as SYDVKM. The CDR3 extends over 14 amino acids. PCR was performed a second time for 7 to 11 cycles using a sample-barcoded 5' primer and a J-beta primer mix. All cDNA molecules were each tagged by a template-switch adaptor with 12 random nucleotides. TCRdb re-called the 5' RACE reads through MiXCR, storing one row per CDR3 protein. The data hold fewer than 750,000 distinct CDR3 sequences, with under 55% observed a single time. The chain links TRBV28 to TRBJ1-1, with a possible D match to TRBD1 (5 bases). This TCR derives from a man older than 75 in good health. Specimen: blood. The CDR3 bases are TGTGCCAGCAGGGGGGGGACGGAGCGGACTGAAGCTTTCTTT. Its protein is CASRGGTERTEAFF.